This T cell receptor (beta chain) was sequenced during a study of blood T cell repertoires in COVID-19. Across the study: Researchers got acute and convalescent COVID-19 samples from the United States, Italy and Spain. T cells, B-cell-depleted T cells, or PBMCs supplied cDNA or gDNA.

This clone showed up many times. Per the original methods: The assay estimated nucleated cells by amplifying reference gene primers. Here immunoSEQ multiplex PCR was the method, and the copy in TCRdb shows in-frame clones only, minus some. Clonal size and the V and J genes are those of that table, whereas D and trimming came from the DNA. Of approximately 300,000 clones in the sample, around 86% are singletons; the top ten hold 3.5% to 4.5%. Symptom resolution, clearance, or two negative PCRs marked the recovered donors of Cohort 3. Germline CDR1 and CDR2: SNHLY and FYNNEI. The CDR3 is 11 amino acids. Trimming took off 8 bases at V and 3 bases at J, with 4 bases between the two ends.

This sequence originates from a man aged 25-45 years who had recovered from COVID-19. Material for sequencing was PBMCs or T cells enriched from blood (not recorded which). The chain employs TRBV2 and TRBJ2-2; unclear D gene. CDR3 protein: CASEYTGELFF. Here the CDR3 DNA reads TGTGCCAGCGAGTACACCGGGGAGCTGTTTTTT.